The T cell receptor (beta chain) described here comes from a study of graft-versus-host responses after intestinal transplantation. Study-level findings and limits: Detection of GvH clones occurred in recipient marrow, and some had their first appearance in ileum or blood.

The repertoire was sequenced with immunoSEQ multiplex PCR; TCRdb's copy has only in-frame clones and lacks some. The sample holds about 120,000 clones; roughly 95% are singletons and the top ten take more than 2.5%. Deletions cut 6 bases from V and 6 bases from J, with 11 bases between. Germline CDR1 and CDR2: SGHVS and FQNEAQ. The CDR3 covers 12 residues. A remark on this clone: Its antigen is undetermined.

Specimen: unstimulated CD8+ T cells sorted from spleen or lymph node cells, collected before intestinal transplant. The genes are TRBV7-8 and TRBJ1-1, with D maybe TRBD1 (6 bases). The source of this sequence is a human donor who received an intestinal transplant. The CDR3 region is CASSQQGPEAFF. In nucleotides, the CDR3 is TGTGCCAGCAGTCAACAGGGACCTGAAGCTTTCTTT.